This T cell receptor (beta chain) was identified during a study of blood T cell repertoires in COVID-19. Study-wide context: In each case, the material was cDNA or gDNA derived from T cells, B-cell-depleted T cells, or PBMCs.

Sequenced by immunoSEQ multiplex PCR; TCRdb stores in-frame clones only, minus some. The sample has about 210,000 clones, around nine tenths seen once. The sequenced sample consisted of peripheral blood. The TCR comes from a man aged 40-49 years with acute or convalescent COVID-19.

The CDR3 sequence is CASGDRVYSSGSGYEQYF. The CDR3 region has the DNA TGTGCCAGCGGGGACCGGGTCTACTCTAGCGGGAGCGGGTACGAGCAGTACTTC. This chain links TRBV28 with TRBJ2-7, with 10 bases matching TRBD2. Germline values: CDR1 MDHEN, CDR2 SYDVKM. Germline trimming cut 8 bases from V and 4 bases from J; bases unmatched to any gene: 20. CDR3 length: 18 residues.